The rows below give T cell receptor beta chains drawn from one sample of a study of T-cell reconstitution after alpha-beta-depleted transplantation in children. TCRdb reanalysed the PCR reads using MiXCR and keeps one entry per CDR3 protein. The data show about 420,000 distinct CDR3 sequences, with about a tenth seen just once and roughly 5% held by the top ten. The sample was PBMCs from the stem cell graft donor, taken from the stem cell graft. The source is a human donor who donated a stem cell graft to a child with acute myeloid leukemia. Both conserved end residues are part of each CDR3.

V gene	J gene	CDR3 protein
TRBV7-3	TRBJ2-1	CASSLTFGGHNEQFF
TRBV14	TRBJ2-1	CASSQRWGLDEQFF
TRBV6-4	TRBJ2-1	CASSDKAGGGNEQFF
TRBV27	TRBJ1-6	CASSSVGSPLHF
TRBV5-1	TRBJ2-1	CASSRSGPSSCNEQFF
TRBV12-3/TRBV12-4	TRBJ2-2	CASSSRDSGELFF
TRBV20-1	TRBJ2-3	CSTLPGQGADTQYF
TRBV20-1	TRBJ1-5	CSAVWGSNQPQHF
TRBV7-6	TRBJ2-3	CASSFPGTSGRTATDTQYF
TRBV7-3	TRBJ1-1	CASRATVNTEAFF
TRBV7-6	TRBJ1-2	CASSSRTNYGYTF
TRBV5-1	TRBJ1-5	CASSLLPNLDQPQHF
TRBV5-1	TRBJ2-7	CASSLSLAGGSYEQYF
TRBV5-1	TRBJ2-7	CASSLVPSALAGGEQYF
TRBV5-1	TRBJ2-3	CASSWGTSGDTQYF
TRBV5-6	TRBJ2-7	CASSLFRTASYEQYF
TRBV7-9	TRBJ2-1	CASSLRLAGIINEQFF
TRBV20-1	TRBJ2-2	CSARDHEPNTGELFF
TRBV4-1	TRBJ2-1	CASSRGDRDEDEQFF
TRBV5-1	TRBJ1-1	CASSLPDRGTEAFF
TRBV30	TRBJ2-1	CAWSVQGTTQFF
TRBV20-1	TRBJ2-1	CSAKGQGTYNEQFF
TRBV11-1	TRBJ2-5	CASSLVVGGETQYF
TRBV27	TRBJ1-1	CASSSRGRGYTEAFF
TRBV5-1	TRBJ1-1	CASSFRGSTEAFF
TRBV5-1	TRBJ2-1	CASSFGTSGNNEQFF